These 8 T cell receptor beta chains were all obtained from the same sample, sequenced in a study of patients and donors after allogeneic stem cell transplantation. TCRdb reprocessed the RT-PCR reads via MiXCR and lists one record per CDR3 protein. The sample yields 80,000 to 90,000 distinct CDR3 sequences, roughly 43% seen once. Sequenced material: blood, either unsorted or a sorted T cell fraction (not recorded which). These receptor sequences come from a human donor who was either an allogeneic HSCT recipient or a stem cell or donor lymphocyte infusion donor (not recorded which). It is not recorded whose cells these are; they may come from a transplant donor.

Only one count was recorded for this clonotype. J is TRBJ2-1 and V is TRBV15; no clear D gene. This CDR3 spans 15 amino acids. V was cut by 0 bases and J by 4 bases, with 10 bases left in between. Germline CDR1 LNHNV, CDR2 YYDKDF (reference sequence). CDR3 amino acids: CATSRDARTYNEQFF. DNA for the CDR3: TGTGCCACCAGCAGAGATGCCAGGACGTACAATGAGCAGTTCTTC. Using reference TRBV15 and TRBJ2-1 for the parts outside the CDR3, the full variable domain is DAMVIQNPRYQVTQFGKPVTLSCSQTLNHNVMYWYQQKSSQAPKLLFHYYDKDFNNEADTPDNFQSRRPNTSFCFLDIRSPGLGDTAMYLCATSRDARTYNEQFFGPGTRLTVL.

The chain is built from TRBV2 and TRBJ1-3; maybe TRBD1 (5 bases). V was clipped by 6 bases and J by 4 bases, with 19 bases between them. The CDR3 covers 16 residues. Germline CDR1 reads SNHLY; CDR2 reads FYNNEI. The CDR3 sequence is CASRGLGTASGNTIYF. In nucleotides, the CDR3 is TGTGCCAGCAGAGGCCTCGGGACTGCATCCGGAAACACCATATATTTT.

The chain has TRBV3-1 and TRBJ1-1; D might be TRBD1 (5 bases). Trimming took 4 bases from V and 5 from J, leaving 11 bases between them. Germline values: CDR1 LGHDT, CDR2 YNNKEL (reference sequence). This CDR3 is 13 amino acids long. The CDR3 region is CASSRGGRTEAFF. CDR3 nucleotides: TGTGCCAGCAGCCGGGGGGGGAGAACTGAAGCTTTCTTT.

V is TRBV6-2 or TRBV6-3 and J is TRBJ1-1; D not resolved. Trimming took off 2 bases at V and 5 bases at J, with 12 bases between the two ends. Germline CDR1 MNHEY, CDR2 SVGEGT. The CDR3 is 14 residues long. The CDR3, as DNA: TGTGCCAGCAGTTACGGACTTACAGCAACTGAAGCTTTCTTT. The encoded protein is CASSYGLTATEAFF.

This clonotype was detected a few times. The V gene is TRBV6-5, the J gene TRBJ1-5; D possibly corresponds to TRBD1 (5 bases). CDR3 size: 14 residues. V lost 6 bases and J lost 0, with 9 bases in between. The germline V gene encodes CDR1 MNHEY and CDR2 SVGAGI. The CDR3, as DNA: TGTGCCAGCAGCGAGGGGTATAGCAATCAGCCCCAGCATTTT. Its translation: CASSEGYSNQPQHF.

The V call is TRBV5-6, the J call TRBJ1-2, with D maybe TRBD1 (6 bases). Trimming removed 1 base at V and 8 bases at J, with 12 bases between. The germline gives CDR1 SGHDT, CDR2 YYEEEE. The CDR3 runs 13 residues. The CDR3 nucleotides are TGTGCCAGCAGCTTGAAGTCCGGGGGCGGCTACACCTTC. It encodes CASSLKSGGGYTF.

V gene TRBV3-1 combines with J gene TRBJ2-7; TRBD2 agrees at 10 bases. J was trimmed by 4 bases and V by 0 bases; bases with no gene match: 3. This CDR3 region has 15 residues. Germline V CDR1 and CDR2: LGHDT, YNNKEL (reference sequence). In DNA form, the CDR3 reads TGTGCCAGCAGCCAAGACACTAGCGGGGTGTACGAGCAGTACTTC. Protein product: CASSQDTSGVYEQYF.

This clonotype was seen at least ten times. This sequence joins TRBV20-1 and TRBJ1-5; 12 bases match TRBD1. The ends lost 5 bases at V and 6 bases at J; junction bases unmatched: 5. The germline V gene encodes CDR1 DFQATT and CDR2 SNEGSKA (reference sequence). The CDR3 is 14 residues long. The CDR3 region has the DNA TGCAGTGCTTGGGACAGGGGGCAGATTCAGCCCCAGCATTTT. It specifies CSAWDRGQIQPQHF.